The text below deals with one TCR beta chain. This specimen belongs to a study of monozygotic twins with inflammatory bowel disease. TCRdb re-analyzed the 5' RACE reads; it lists each CDR3 protein once, without DNA. This sample's table has about 330,000 distinct CDR3 sequences. Germline V CDR1 and CDR2: DFQATT, SNEGSKA (reference sequence). The CDR3 extends over 18 amino acids. The rearrangement joins TRBV20-1 to TRBJ1-4. The sample taken for sequencing was blood. The TCR originated in a human donor with ulcerative colitis or Crohn's disease, or a healthy co-twin of an affected twin (not recorded which). The CDR3 spells CSAKSGRDSSSTNEKLFF.